These 8 T cell receptor beta chains were all obtained from the same sample, sequenced in a study of cytomegalovirus exposure and HLA in healthy donors. The PCR employed 60 Vbeta primers together with 13 Jbeta primers. Data came from immunoSEQ multiplex PCR; TCRdb stores just in-frame clones and leaves some out. The repertoire holds 200,000 to 250,000 clones, with around 70% as singletons. The sequenced sample consisted of PBMCs. These TCRs come from a middle-aged man in good health and CMV-seropositive.

Regarding this clone: One junction end does not reproduce the germline sequence, and a read error may be involved. The chain recombines TRBV5-1 with TRBJ2-7; the match to TRBD1 covers 8 bases. The CDR3 sequence is 14 residues long. Germline CDR1 reads SGHRS; CDR2 reads YFSETQ. CDR3 protein: CASSSQATGERRDF. CDR3 coding DNA: TGCGCCAGCAGCAGCCAAGCGACAGGGGAAAGGAGGGACTTC.

V gene TRBV10-3 combines with J gene TRBJ1-1; D not certain. Germline CDR1 reads ENHRY; CDR2 reads SYGVKD. Between the trimmed V and J ends, which lost 0 bases and 7 bases, there was a span of 12 bases. CDR3 length equals 14 residues. CDR3 loop: CAISESRQTVEAFF. The DNA of the CDR3 is TGTGCCATCAGTGAGTCGAGGCAGACGGTTGAAGCTTTCTTT.

The rearrangement joins TRBV5-5 to TRBJ1-4; 9 positions match TRBD1. With V trimmed by 4 bases and J by 5 bases, 6 bases remained unmatched. The CDR3 covers 15 residues. Germline V lookup: CDR1 SGHKS, CDR2 YYEKEE (reference sequence). The CDR3 DNA is TGTGCCAGCAGCGGCTGGGACAGGGTAAATGAAAAACTGTTTTTT. Its translation: CASSGWDRVNEKLFF.

This rearrangement joins TRBV6-6 to TRBJ2-7; 10 bases line up with TRBD2. Losses at the gene ends were 2 bases for V and 3 bases for J; bases not matched to a gene: 7. There are 16 residues in the CDR3. The germline CDR1 and CDR2 sequences are MNHNY and SVGAGI (reference sequence). Written as DNA, the CDR3 is TGTGCCAGCAGTTACCCCCCCCAGCGGGGGGGCTACGAGCAGTACTTC. Encoded protein: CASSYPPQRGGYEQYF.

The CDR3 here is CASSSRDSTNEQYF. The CDR3 DNA reads as TGTGCCAGCAGCTCAAGGGACAGTACTAACGAGCAGTACTTC. This chain connects TRBV11-3 to TRBJ2-7; 7 bases line up with TRBD1. The CDR3 spans 14 residues. V shed 4 bases and J 5 bases; nucleotides not matched to a gene: 8. The V gene's germline CDR1 is SGHNT and CDR2 YENEEA.

Only a few counts were recorded for this clone. V usage is TRBV2 and J usage is TRBJ2-2, with 10 positions matching TRBD2. Germline CDR1 SNHLY, CDR2 FYNNEI. With 5 bases clipped from V and 6 bases from J, the junction kept 15 bases outside the gene matches. This CDR3 is 18 amino acids long. The CDR3 DNA reads as TGTGCCAGCAGTTCAAGCGGGGGGGGCTTTGGCAATTCCGGGGAGCTGTTTTTT. Translation gives CASSSSGGGFGNSGELFF.

This chain links TRBV6-5 with TRBJ2-7; a possible D gene is TRBD2 (6 bases). Per the germline V gene, CDR1 is MNHEY and CDR2 is SVGAGI. V was pared by 2 bases and J by 2 bases, with 16 bases between. The length of the CDR3 is 16 residues. The CDR3 sequence is CASSYGGKTDTYEQYF. The CDR3 DNA reads as TGTGCCAGCAGTTACGGGGGGAAAACGGACACCTACGAGCAGTACTTC.

The J gene is TRBJ1-2, the V gene TRBV9; possible D gene TRBD1, 5 bases. CDR1 is SGDLS and CDR2 is YYNGEE in the germline V gene. The V and J ends lost 4 bases and 4 bases respectively, with 17 bases between them. The CDR3 loop spans 15 amino acids. The CDR3 here is CASSTSPGEAYGYTF. CDR3 sequence (DNA): TGTGCCAGCAGCACGAGCCCGGGGGAGGCCTATGGCTACACCTTC.